The 13 T cell receptor beta chains presented below share a single source sample, sequenced in a study of T-cell reconstitution after alpha-beta-depleted transplantation in children (dated by TCRdb to the mid-2010s). The library was built by means of PCR. The reads were generated on an Illumina HiSeq 2500. TCR library preparation used molecular barcoding, with unique molecular identifiers applied to normalize quantification of the TCRbeta repertoire. TCRdb redid the processing of the public reads, applying fastp at Q25 and MiXCR, and retained in-frame beta chains. Entries are consolidated by CDR3 protein sequence, retaining the most common genes and DNA. The sample profile shows 350,000 to 450,000 distinct CDR3 sequences; about a fifth of them were found once. About 3.8% of the sample lies in the top ten. The sequencing used PBMCs from the stem cell graft donor, collected from the stem cell graft. The receptors stem from a human donor who donated a stem cell graft to a child with acute myeloid leukemia.

This clonotype showed up just a few times. This chain uses TRBV4-1 with TRBJ1-2; D is unclear. CDR1 is MGHRA and CDR2 is YSYEKL in the germline V gene. V lost 1 base and J 3 bases, leaving 12 bases between the germline ends. CDR3 size: 15 residues. CDR3 DNA: TGCGCCAGCAGCCAAGGAGTCGGACGTCACTATGGCTACACCTTC. Translation: CASSQGVGRHYGYTF.

This chain uses TRBV15 with TRBJ2-5; tentatively, D is TRBD2 (5 bases). The CDR3 consists of 15 residues. V lost 1 base and J lost 3, with 12 bases in between. CDR1 is LNHNV, CDR2 YYDKDF, per germline (reference sequence). CDR3 nucleotide sequence: TGTGCCACCAGCAGAGGTCGAGCGGACGAAGAGACCCAGTACTTC. Translating it yields CATSRGRADEETQYF.

The V call is TRBV2, the J call TRBJ2-6; D is uncertain. This CDR3 is 15 amino acids long. The germline V gene has CDR1 SNHLY and CDR2 FYNNEI. V lost 8 bases, J lost 0 bases, and 11 bases lay in between. The CDR3 spells CASARSSSGANVLTF. CDR3 bases: TGTGCCAGCGCACGTTCTAGCTCTGGGGCCAACGTCCTGACTTTC.

This clonotype was observed many times. This sequence joins TRBV29-1 and TRBJ2-1; D not resolved. Looked up from germline, CDR1 is SQVTM and CDR2 is ANQGSEA. The V end was cut by 2 bases, the J end by 3 bases, with 8 bases between. The CDR3 covers 13 residues. CDR3 in DNA: TGCAGCGTTGAATCCGGGTTCTACAATGAGCAGTTCTTC. Translation: CSVESGFYNEQFF.

This clonotype has only a few counts. The rearrangement joins TRBV6-1 to TRBJ2-3, with TRBD2 as a possible D gene (6 bases). Germline CDR1 MNHNS, CDR2 SASEGT. V was clipped by 6 bases and J by 6 bases, with 10 bases between them. CDR3 length equals 12 residues. The CDR3 region is CASRRTMDTQYF. DNA for the CDR3: TGTGCCAGCAGGAGGACTATGGATACGCAGTATTTT.

This clonotype has a count of ten or more. V is TRBV7-2 and J is TRBJ2-7; 8 bases line up with TRBD1. CDR3 length equals 16 residues. Germline loops: CDR1 SGHTA, CDR2 FQGNSA. Germline trimming cut 5 bases from V and 0 bases from J; bases unmatched to any gene: 9. CDR3 amino acids: CASSPRTGRSSYEQYF. For the CDR3, the DNA is TGTGCCAGCAGCCCGCGGACAGGGAGAAGCTCCTACGAGCAGTACTTC.

This clonotype has ten or more counts. This rearrangement joins TRBV12-3 or TRBV12-4 to TRBJ2-1; 10 bases align to TRBD2. Unmatched junction bases numbered 19, after V lost 4 bases and J lost 1 base. CDR3 length: 21 residues. CDR3 amino acids: CASSSTGLAVIKAGSYNEQFF. The CDR3 DNA reads TGTGCCAGCAGTTCAACCGGACTAGCGGTAATCAAAGCCGGTTCCTACAATGAGCAGTTCTTC.

This clonotype was observed at least ten times. The J gene is TRBJ2-7, the V gene TRBV29-1, with a possible D match to TRBD2 (6 bases). In germline, CDR1 is SQVTM, CDR2 ANQGSEA. V was clipped by 7 bases and J by 6 bases, with 22 bases between them. This CDR3 is built from 14 residues. The CDR3 DNA sequence: TGCAGCGCACTGGGTGGGGCGGGACGGGGCGAGCAGTACTTC. Translation: CSALGGAGRGEQYF.

This clonotype was seen ten or more times. The chain carries TRBV27 and TRBJ2-7; 7 nucleotides align to TRBD2. The CDR3 is made up of 15 amino acids. CDR1 MNHEY and CDR2 SMNVEV come from the germline V gene (reference sequence). V dropped 5 bases and J dropped 3; count of bases not matched to a gene: 10. CDR3 bases: TGTGCCAGCAGTCTCAAAAGCGGGGCATTCTACGAGCAGTACTTC. It translates to CASSLKSGAFYEQYF.

This clonotype turned up a few times. The chain is built from TRBV12-3 or TRBV12-4 and TRBJ2-7; 9 bases are a match to TRBD1. The V gene end was trimmed by 5 bases and the J gene end by 2 bases; junction bases not matched to a gene: 10. CDR3 length: 16 residues. CDR3 residues: CASSPPPGQGAYEQYF. The CDR3 DNA reads TGTGCCAGCAGTCCACCCCCGGGACAGGGCGCCTACGAGCAGTACTTC.

The rearrangement joins TRBV6-1 to TRBJ1-3; D unresolved. Germline V gives CDR1 MNHNS, CDR2 SASEGT. CDR3 length equals 17 residues. Trimming cost V 1 base and J 0 bases, with 13 bases left between them. For the CDR3, the DNA is TGTGCCAGCAGTGAAGGTTGGGGTTACAACTCTGGAAACACCATATATTTT. Translation gives CASSEGWGYNSGNTIYF.

This clonotype was observed a handful of times. The chain joins TRBV30 to TRBJ1-5; D uncertain. With 0 bases removed from V and 2 bases from J, the gap between germline ends came to 8 bases. This CDR3 comprises 14 residues. The germline CDR1 and CDR2 sequences are GTSNPN and SVGIG (reference sequence). CDR3 DNA: TGTGCCTGGAGTGTACCTTGGGGCAATCAGCCCCAGCATTTT. Its translation is CAWSVPWGNQPQHF. The complete variable domain, with remaining parts taken from reference TRBV30 and TRBJ1-5, reads SQTIHQWPATLVQPVGSPLSLECTVEGTSNPNLYWYRQAAGRGLQLLFYSVGIGQISSEVPQNLSASRPQDRQFILSSKKLLLSDSGFYLCAWSVPWGNQPQHFGDGTRLSIL.

V usage is TRBV29-1 and J usage is TRBJ2-5; either TRBD1 or TRBD2 may supply D (5 bases each). Germline CDR1 is SQVTM and CDR2 is ANQGSEA. Between the trimmed V and J ends, which lost 4 bases and 1 base, there was a span of 13 bases. The CDR3 runs to 14 residues. The CDR3 sequence is CSVALVGAQETQYF. In nucleotides, the CDR3 is TGCAGCGTTGCCTTGGTCGGGGCCCAAGAGACCCAGTACTTC.